This entry lists 29 T cell receptor beta chains sequenced from one sample in a study of blood T cells in healthy people across ages. Combining a sample-barcoded 5' primer with a J-beta primer mix, a second PCR ran for 7 to 11 cycles. In TCRdb, the 5' RACE reads were re-called with MiXCR into one record per CDR3 protein. The top ten hold about 21% of the sample, which has fewer than 1,000,000 distinct CDR3 sequences, under 55% seen once. The sequenced material came from blood. Every receptor here comes from a man between 60 and 70 years old in good health.

The rearrangement links TRBV4-1 to TRBJ2-3, with 12 bases aligning to TRBD2. The CDR3 consists of 15 residues. Per germline, CDR1 MGHRA and CDR2 YSYEKL. V shed 6 bases, J shed 3 bases, and the junction held 4 bases outside the gene matches. The CDR3 nucleotides read TGCGCCAGCAGGGAACTAGCGGGGGGTACAGATACGCAGTATTTT. Its translation: CASRELAGGTDTQYF.

This clonotype was recorded a few times. The rearrangement links TRBV28 to TRBJ2-1; TRBD1 might be the D (6 bases). With 2 bases removed from V and 3 bases from J, the gap between germline ends came to 17 bases. CDR3 size: 17 residues. CDR1 MDHEN and CDR2 SYDVKM come from the germline V gene. CDR3 sequence: CASSLSPRGSGYNEQFF. The CDR3 nucleotides read TGTGCCAGCAGTTTAAGTCCCAGGGGTTCCGGCTACAATGAGCAGTTCTTC. Drawing the rest from reference TRBV28 and TRBJ2-1, the complete variable domain is DVKVTQSSRYLVKRTGEKVFLECVQDMDHENMFWYRQDPGLGLRLIYFSYDVKMKEKGDIPEGYSVSREKKERFSLILESASTNQTSMYLCASSLSPRGSGYNEQFFGPGTRLTVL.

V and J are TRBV5-4 and TRBJ1-6, with D unclear. V lost 7 bases, J lost 0 bases, and 17 bases lay in between. The CDR3 is 17 residues long. The germline V gene encodes CDR1 SGHNT and CDR2 YYREEE (reference sequence). DNA of the CDR3: TGTGCCAGCGCCCCAACCTCAGATCGCTCCTATAATTCACCCCTCCACTTT. Its translation is CASAPTSDRSYNSPLHF.

The V gene is TRBV29-1, the J gene TRBJ2-2; D ambiguous. V lost 4 bases and J lost 1, with 7 bases in between. The V gene's germline CDR1 is SQVTM and CDR2 ANQGSEA. This CDR3 comprises 13 residues. The CDR3, as DNA: TGCAGCGTTGTTCCGGGGAACACCGGGGAGCTGTTTTTT. Translation gives CSVVPGNTGELFF.

About this clonotype itself: Compared with germline, one end of the junction differs, possibly owing to a read error. Here the CDR3 reads CACSLGVSSYNEQYF. The CDR3 coding sequence is TGTGCCTGCAGCTTAGGGGTGAGCTCCTACAATGAGCAGTACTTC. The chain couples TRBV11-3 to TRBJ2-1; D is perhaps TRBD1 (5 bases). The J call may be wrong; the DNA end is better matched by TRBJ2-7. This CDR3 spans 15 amino acids. Germline V CDR1 and CDR2: SGHNT, YENEEA.

This clonotype was observed a handful of times. The chain employs TRBV7-2 and TRBJ2-3, with TRBD2 matching 11 bases. V lost 2 bases and J lost 0; bases outside the gene matches: 1. CDR1 is SGHTA and CDR2 is FQGNSA in the germline V gene. The CDR3 covers 16 residues. CDR3: CASSLLAGGSTDTQYF. CDR3 in DNA: TGTGCCAGCAGCTTACTAGCGGGGGGAAGCACAGATACGCAGTATTTT.

A few counts support this clonotype. V is TRBV25-1 and J is TRBJ1-2; unclear D gene. CDR3 length: 15 amino acids. CDR1 and CDR2 (germline): MGHDK, SYGVNS. V lost 6 bases and J lost 6, with 20 bases in between. The CDR3 spells CASSSSAAPGHGYTF. The CDR3 DNA is TGTGCCAGCAGCAGCTCGGCGGCCCCTGGGCATGGCTACACCTTC.

The J gene is TRBJ2-7, the V gene TRBV20-1, with 9 positions matching TRBD2. The J segment lost 0 bases and the V segment lost 8 bases, leaving 11 bases of the junction unmatched. Germline V gene data show CDR1 as DFQATT and CDR2 as SNEGSKA (reference sequence). CDR3 length: 15 residues. CDR3 nucleotide sequence: TGCAGTCCAAATCCAGCGGGGGGCTCCTCCTACGAGCAGTACTTC. This gives the protein CSPNPAGGSSYEQYF.

This clonotype was seen only a few times. The genes are TRBV4-3 and TRBJ2-3; D ambiguous. There are 15 residues in the CDR3. The germline V and J ends were trimmed by 4 bases and 3 bases, with 14 bases remaining between them. Germline V gene sequence: CDR1 LGHNA, CDR2 YSLEER. The CDR3 DNA reads as TGCGCCAGCAGCCGCCTCAGGATGAGTACAGATACGCAGTATTTT. Its protein product is CASSRLRMSTDTQYF.

The chain couples TRBV7-2 to TRBJ2-3, with 7 bases identical to TRBD2. This CDR3 region has 14 residues. The junction had 8 bases not matched to a gene; V was cut back by 6 bases and J by 5 bases. Per germline, CDR1 SGHTA and CDR2 FQGNSA. CDR3 coding DNA: TGTGCCAGCAGGAGGGGAGGGGCGGAAGATACGCAGTATTTT. Translating gives CASRRGGAEDTQYF. Full variable domain (missing parts from reference TRBV7-2 and TRBJ2-3): GAGVSQSPSNKVTEKGKDVELRCDPISGHTALYWYRQSLGQGLEFLIYFQGNSAPDKSGLPSDRFSAERTGGSVSTLTIQRTQQEDSAVYLCASRRGGAEDTQYFGPGTRLTVL.

The gene calls are TRBV2 and TRBJ2-3; TRBD2 matches 11 bases. This CDR3 comprises 16 residues. Germline lookup yields CDR1 SNHLY and CDR2 FYNNEI. V gave up 6 bases and J gave up 0 bases; unmatched junction bases: 5. CDR3 in amino acids: CASRLTSGASTDTQYF. CDR3 DNA: TGTGCCAGCAGGCTGACTAGCGGGGCTAGCACAGATACGCAGTATTTT.

This clonotype was observed many times. The chain recombines TRBV2 with TRBJ2-1; tentative D call: TRBD2 (6 bases). Gene TRBJ2-7 matches the end of the DNA better, so the J call may be wrong. CDR3 length: 13 residues. Germline loops: CDR1 SNHLY, CDR2 FYNNEI. CDR3 amino acids: CASSGSSYNEQYF. The CDR3 nucleotides read TGTGCCAGCAGCGGGAGCTCCTACAATGAGCAGTACTTC.

This chain uses TRBV5-1 with TRBJ2-4, with D maybe TRBD1 (6 bases). Matching the DNA end better, TRBJ2-7 makes the J call doubtful. Germline-derived CDR1 and CDR2 are SGHRS and YFSETQ. CDR3 length equals 14 residues. CDR3 sequence: CASSPGEWLYEQYF. DNA of the CDR3: TGCGCCAGCAGTCCAGGGGAATGGCTCTACGAGCAGTACTTC.

The rearrangement joins TRBV6-2 or TRBV6-3 to TRBJ2-7; the D is unclear. The CDR3 totals 14 residues. V lost 0 bases to trimming and J lost 1 base, with 7 bases between them. Germline values: CDR1 MNHEY, CDR2 SVGEGT. For the CDR3, the DNA is TGTGCCAGCAGTTACTCGTCAGTTTCCTACGAGCAGTACTTC. Encoded protein: CASSYSSVSYEQYF.

With regard to this clonotype: At one of its ends the junction is not consistent with the germline gene, which may arise from a read error. The V call is TRBV7-9, the J call TRBJ2-7; 12 nucleotides line up with TRBD2. The DNA end favors TRBJ2-5, so the J call may be wrong. Germline V gene lookup returns CDR1 SEHNR and CDR2 FQNEAQ (reference sequence). The CDR3 consists of 14 residues. CDR3 in DNA: TGTGCCGGCAGCTACGGGACTAGCGGGGAGACCCAGTACTTC. Translated, it gives CAGSYGTSGETQYF.

The V call is TRBV30, the J call TRBJ1-6, with D possibly matching TRBD1 (5 bases). CDR1 and CDR2 (germline): GTSNPN, SVGIG (reference sequence). This CDR3 spans 12 amino acids. The germline V and J ends were trimmed by 6 bases and 16 bases, with 19 bases remaining between them. In nucleotides, the CDR3 is TGTGCCTGCCGGGGACCTCCCGATACTCTCCACTTT. Encoded protein: CACRGPPDTLHF.

The gene calls are TRBV4-3 and TRBJ2-3; D perhaps matches TRBD2 (7 bases). CDR3 size: 16 residues. V dropped 1 base and J dropped 7 bases, with 18 bases sitting between them. Germline CDR1 reads LGHNA; CDR2 reads YSLEER. In DNA, the CDR3 is TGCGCCAGCAGCCAAGGGGGCGGGGGCCCGATCAATACGCAGTATTTT. This encodes CASSQGGGGPINTQYF.

This clonotype was observed a few times. The chain combines TRBV20-1 with TRBJ2-7; TRBD2 matches 8 bases. Per the germline V gene, CDR1 is DFQATT and CDR2 is SNEGSKA (reference sequence). V lost 7 bases, J lost 1 base, and 6 bases stayed unmatched. This CDR3 contains 13 residues. DNA of the CDR3: TGCAGTGTAGGCGGGGGGAGGTCCTACGAGCAGTACTTC. Its translation: CSVGGGRSYEQYF.

CDR3: CASSQRGRETQYF. The DNA for the CDR3 is TGTGCCAGCAGCCAAAGGGGCCGTGAGACCCAGTACTTC. The chain has TRBV3-1 and TRBJ2-4; maybe TRBD1 (5 bases). The J call is uncertain, as TRBJ2-5 better fits the DNA end. The CDR3 sequence is 13 residues long. CDR1 and CDR2 (germline): LGHDT, YNNKEL (reference sequence).

This clonotype was found a few times. The V gene is TRBV7-8, the J gene TRBJ2-6; D might be TRBD2 (5 bases). The CDR3 totals 13 residues. Between the trimmed V and J ends, which lost 8 bases and 3 bases, there was a span of 8 bases. Germline loops: CDR1 SGHVS, CDR2 FQNEAQ. CDR3 sequence: CASYAGGANVLTF. DNA of the CDR3: TGTGCCAGCTACGCGGGTGGGGCCAACGTCCTGACTTTC. The full variable domain, in which reference TRBV7-8 and TRBJ2-6 provide the parts outside the CDR3, is GAGVSQSPRYKVAKRGQDVALRCDPISGHVSLFWYQQALGQGPEFLTYFQNEAQLDKSGLPSDRFFAERPEGSVSTLKIQRTQQEDSAVYLCASYAGGANVLTFGAGSRLTVL.

The chain links TRBV7-9 to TRBJ2-7; 10 bases agree with TRBD1. CDR1 and CDR2 from the germline V gene are SEHNR and FQNEAQ (reference sequence). The CDR3 extends over 15 amino acids. V trimming: 5 bases; J trimming: 2 bases; junction bases outside the gene matches: 6. CDR3 coding DNA: TGTGCCAGCAGCCATTCGGACAGGGGGACCTACGAGCAGTACTTC. It translates to CASSHSDRGTYEQYF.

The rearrangement uses TRBV4-3 and TRBJ2-4, with D uncertain. V lost 1 base and J lost 7, with 8 bases in between. The CDR3 covers 13 residues. CDR1 and CDR2 from the germline V gene are LGHNA and YSLEER. DNA for the CDR3: TGCGCCAGCAGCCAAGGTGGCACCAACATTCAGTACTTC. Protein: CASSQGGTNIQYF.

This rearrangement joins TRBV9 to TRBJ2-1; D is possibly TRBD1 or TRBD2 (6 bases each). The assigned J gene may be wrong: the sequence end matches TRBJ2-7 better. The CDR3 covers 18 residues. CDR1 and CDR2 from the germline V gene are SGDLS and YYNGEE. The CDR3, as DNA: TGTGCCAGCAGCGTAGAGGGGGGACGGCCAAGCTCCTACAATGAGCAGTACTTC. Its translation is CASSVEGGRPSSYNEQYF.

The V call is TRBV11-3, the J call TRBJ2-5; 14 positions agree with TRBD2. The ends lost 5 bases at V and 2 bases at J; junction bases unmatched: 10. The CDR3 extends over 18 amino acids. Germline values: CDR1 SGHNT, CDR2 YENEEA. The CDR3 region has the DNA TGTGCCAGCAGCGCCGGACTAGCGGGAGGCCTAATACAAGAGACCCAGTACTTC. Translated: CASSAGLAGGLIQETQYF.

This clonotype was seen just once. This chain connects TRBV20-1 to TRBJ2-7; 9 nucleotides match TRBD1. The J call is in doubt because the DNA end fits TRBJ2-5 better. The CDR3 length is 14 residues. CDR1 is DFQATT, CDR2 SNEGSKA, per germline (reference sequence). CDR3 nucleotide sequence: TGCAGTGCTAACAACAGGGGGCTGAGGGAGACCCAGTACTTC. It is translated as CSANNRGLRETQYF.

The rearrangement links TRBV6-1 to TRBJ2-4, with 15 bases fitting TRBD2. Judging by the DNA end, TRBJ2-7 fits better; the J call may be wrong. Looked up from germline, CDR1 is MNHNS and CDR2 is SASEGT. This CDR3 has 17 amino acids. The CDR3 is CASRGTSGGTSLSEQYF. The CDR3 DNA is TGTGCCAGCAGAGGGACTAGCGGGGGGACTTCTTTGAGCGAGCAGTACTTC.

A word on this clonotype: One end of the junction is discordant with germline, which a read error may explain. The chain combines TRBV12-3 or TRBV12-4 with TRBJ2-3; D not resolved. The CDR3 has 11 amino acids. The CDR3 loop is CAISLTDTQYF. In DNA, the CDR3 is TGTGCCATCAGTTTGACAGATACGCAGTATTTT.

This clonotype was detected many times. The chain links TRBV6-2 or TRBV6-3 to TRBJ2-7, with D possibly TRBD2 on 6 matching bases. The CDR3 is 11 residues long. Trimming took 9 bases from V and 4 from J, leaving 10 bases between them. Germline V gene sequence: CDR1 MNHEY, CDR2 SVGEGT. The CDR3 DNA is TGTGCCAGTTTACGGGGGTACGAGCAGTACTTC. Translating gives CASLRGYEQYF.

Concerning this clonotype: Mismatch with germline at one junction end may stem from a read error. This chain connects TRBV12-3 or TRBV12-4 to TRBJ1-4; no reliable D call. This CDR3 contains 15 residues. The CDR3 is CASSFQPDRYEKLFF. The CDR3 DNA reads TGTGCCAGTAGTTTTCAGCCGGACCGATACGAAAAACTGTTTTTT.